One and the same sample provided the 14 T cell receptor beta chains below, sequenced in a study of cytomegalovirus exposure and HLA in healthy donors. PCR involved 60 Vbeta and 13 Jbeta primers. Profiled with immunoSEQ multiplex PCR; TCRdb holds only in-frame clones, not every one. The sample has 60,000 to 80,000 clones; the top ten hold about 5%. Material: PBMCs. The receptors were gathered from a man in his forties or fifties in good health and CMV-seronegative.

The CDR3 here is CASGGSSSSYEQYF. Here the CDR3 DNA reads TGTGCCAGCGGAGGGTCCTCCAGCTCCTACGAGCAGTACTTC. The rearrangement links TRBV7-2 to TRBJ2-7; a possible D gene is TRBD2 (6 bases). Germline V gene lookup returns CDR1 SGHTA and CDR2 FQGNSA. Trimming stripped 8 bases from V and 0 bases from J, with 14 bases between. This CDR3 is 14 amino acids long.

This CDR3 reads CASSLEQYDNSPLHF. As DNA, the CDR3 is TGTGCCAGCAGCTTGGAACAGTATGATAATTCACCCCTCCACTTT. The chain is built from TRBV5-8 and TRBJ1-6; D is unclear. Trimming removed 0 bases at V and 5 bases at J, with 9 bases between. CDR1 and CDR2 from the germline V gene are SGHTS and YDEGEE. The CDR3 covers 15 residues. Supplemented by reference TRBV5-8 and TRBJ1-6, the full variable domain reads EAGVTQSPTHLIKTRGQQATLRCSPISGHTSVYWYQQALGLGLQFLLWYDEGEERNRGNFPPRFSGRQFPNYSSELNVNALELEDSALYLCASSLEQYDNSPLHFGNGTRLTVT.

The rearrangement uses TRBV7-8 and TRBJ2-7; D might be TRBD2 (7 bases). Deletions cut 2 bases from V and 3 bases from J, with 20 bases between. CDR1 is SGHVS, CDR2 FQNEAQ, per germline. The CDR3 extends over 17 amino acids. The chain's CDR3 is CASSLNVREGTIYEQYF. In DNA, the CDR3 is TGTGCCAGCAGCTTAAATGTGAGGGAGGGGACAATCTACGAGCAGTACTTC.

This rearrangement joins TRBV18 to TRBJ2-6; D may be TRBD1 (6 bases). Trimming took off 2 bases at V and 4 bases at J, with 12 bases between the two ends. Germline values: CDR1 KGHSH, CDR2 LQKENI. The CDR3 consists of 16 residues. Here the CDR3 reads CASSPGGARGANVLTF. The CDR3 nucleotides read TGTGCCAGCTCACCAGGGGGCGCGCGCGGGGCCAACGTCCTGACTTTC.

The gene calls are TRBV7-2 and TRBJ1-1, with a weak D call TRBD1 (5 bases). This CDR3 comprises 17 residues. The V and J ends lost 3 bases and 0 bases respectively, with 17 bases between them. Germline V gives CDR1 SGHTA, CDR2 FQGNSA. As DNA, the CDR3 is TGTGCCAGCAGCTTGTCTCGTTGGGGGGGGATGAACACTGAAGCTTTCTTT. Its protein is CASSLSRWGGMNTEAFF.

V usage is TRBV21-1 and J usage is TRBJ2-1; the table's D gene call, TRBD1, was not cross checked with the DNA. TRBV21-1 is described as a pseudogene. This CDR3 spans 11 amino acids. The DNA for the CDR3 is TGTGCCACAGGGGCCGAGAATGAGCAGTTCTTC. This encodes CATGAENEQFF.

The rearrangement uses TRBV4-3 and TRBJ2-1, with D perhaps TRBD2 (6 bases). The CDR3 spans 13 residues. Trimming took off 5 bases at V and 5 bases at J, with 10 bases between the two ends. Germline assignment: CDR1 LGHNA and CDR2 YSLEER. The CDR3, as DNA: TGCGCCAGCAGCAGCGGGTTAAACAATGAGCAGTTCTTC. This sequence encodes CASSSGLNNEQFF.

The chain uses TRBV4-3 and TRBJ2-6; D is unclear. The V end was cut by 5 bases, the J end by 0 bases, with 11 bases between. CDR1 is LGHNA, CDR2 YSLEER, per germline. The CDR3 spans 16 residues. CDR3 sequence reads: CASSDDDNSGANVLTF. The CDR3 nucleotides read TGCGCCAGCAGCGATGACGACAACTCTGGGGCCAACGTCCTGACTTTC.

J is TRBJ2-1 and V is TRBV4-2; TRBD2 matches 7 bases. The CDR3 totals 20 residues. Trimming at V came to 0 bases and at J to 4 bases, leaving 18 bases not matched to a gene. Germline values: CDR1 LGHNA, CDR2 YNFKEQ. CDR3 in amino acids: CASSQDNIIGAASGYNEQFF. DNA of the CDR3: TGTGCCAGCAGCCAAGATAATATCATTGGTGCGGCTAGCGGATACAATGAGCAGTTCTTC.

The rearrangement uses TRBV5-6 and TRBJ1-4; possibly TRBD1 for D (5 bases). V was pared by 3 bases and J by 7 bases, with 13 bases between. From germline, CDR1 is SGHDT and CDR2 YYEEEE. CDR3 length: 14 residues. CDR3 DNA: TGTGCCAGCAGCTGGAGGGACGGCCTTGAAAAACTGTTTTTT. As protein: CASSWRDGLEKLFF.

This chain links TRBV4-1 with TRBJ2-7, with TRBD1 identical over 9 bases. The CDR3 length is 16 residues. Germline V gene data show CDR1 as MGHRA and CDR2 as YSYEKL. Germline trimming cut 3 bases from V and 0 bases from J; bases unmatched to any gene: 6. The CDR3 DNA sequence: TGCGCCAGCAGCCAGGACCCGGGACAGGGCTCCTACGAGCAGTACTTC. This sequence encodes CASSQDPGQGSYEQYF.

V usage is TRBV30 and J usage is TRBJ2-7; a possible D gene is TRBD1 (6 bases). This CDR3 is 13 amino acids long. Trimming left V 5 bases short and J 4 bases short, with 15 bases between. Germline loops: CDR1 GTSNPN, CDR2 SVGIG (reference sequence). The CDR3 sequence: CAWENRVGYEQYF. The CDR3, as DNA: TGTGCCTGGGAAAACAGGGTTGGATACGAGCAGTACTTC.

The V and J genes are TRBV18 and TRBJ2-1; D gene unclear. V lost 0 bases, J lost 3 bases, and 18 bases lay in between. CDR1 is KGHSH, CDR2 LQKENI, per germline. The CDR3 length is 18 residues. The CDR3 DNA reads TGTGCCAGCTCACCACCCCCCCGAGTTTCGACTTTCTACAATGAGCAGTTCTTC. Encoded protein: CASSPPPRVSTFYNEQFF.

The chain links TRBV28 to TRBJ1-2; D is possibly TRBD1 (6 bases). Trimming took 10 bases from V and 5 from J, leaving 14 bases between them. Germline V gene lookup returns CDR1 MDHEN and CDR2 SYDVKM. The length of the CDR3 is 12 residues. The CDR3 DNA reads as TGTGCCACCTCAAGGCAGGGGTATGGCTACACCTTC. As protein: CATSRQGYGYTF.